What follows are 6 T cell receptor beta chains derived from one specimen sequenced in a study of blood T cells in healthy people across ages. Primers used in a second PCR of about 6 to 11 cycles were a sample-barcoded 5' primer and a J-beta primer mix. TCRdb analysed the 5' RACE reads with MiXCR anew, one entry per CDR3 protein. This sample carries about 1 million distinct CDR3 sequences, 40% to 50% of them seen once, and the ten largest clones take about 20%. The sample consisted of blood. The origin of the receptors is a woman aged 55-69 years in good health.

The gene calls are TRBV20-1 and TRBJ2-7; unclear D gene. Germline lookup yields CDR1 DFQATT and CDR2 SNEGSKA (reference sequence). The CDR3 loop spans 14 amino acids. V lost 0 bases, J lost 2 bases, and 11 bases lay in between. For the CDR3, the DNA is TGCAGTGCTAGAGATCGAAAGGGTACCTACGAGCAGTACTTC. It codes for CSARDRKGTYEQYF.

The chain links TRBV4-2 to TRBJ2-3, with TRBD2 matching over 9 bases. The CDR3 loop spans 21 amino acids. V was clipped by 0 bases and J by 8 bases; unmatched bases: 24. CDR1 and CDR2 from the germline V gene are LGHNA and YNFKEQ. This CDR3 reads CASSQDRGASGNSPAGGTQYF. DNA for the CDR3: TGTGCCAGCAGCCAAGATCGGGGAGCTAGCGGGAACTCCCCGGCGGGGGGTACGCAGTATTTT.

This chain links TRBV7-9 with TRBJ2-7; D gene uncertain. The germline CDR1 and CDR2 sequences are SEHNR and FQNEAQ (reference sequence). The CDR3 is 15 amino acids. Trimming stripped 2 bases from V and 3 bases from J, with 14 bases between. The CDR3 protein is CASSLSETLGYEQYF. The CDR3 DNA follows: TGTGCCAGCAGCTTATCTGAGACTCTTGGCTACGAGCAGTACTTC.

The table lists this clonotype with a few counts. CDR3 in DNA: TGCGCCAGCAGAAGGGCGGGAGGGCCCTATGAGCAGTTCTTC. The encoded protein is CASRRAGGPYEQFF. V usage is TRBV5-1 and J usage is TRBJ2-1; 9 bases map to TRBD2. V was pared by 5 bases and J by 8 bases, with 8 bases of the junction left unmatched. CDR3 length equals 14 residues. The germline V gene has CDR1 SGHRS and CDR2 YFSETQ.

This clonotype was seen only a few times. The J gene is TRBJ1-5, the V gene TRBV6-2 or TRBV6-3; D possibly corresponds to TRBD1 (5 bases). With 2 bases removed from V and 3 bases from J, the gap between germline ends came to 14 bases. From germline, CDR1 is MNHEY and CDR2 SVGEGT. The CDR3 has 16 residues. The DNA of the CDR3 is TGTGCCAGCAGTTACCCACCCAGGGTTCTCAATCAGCCCCAGCATTTT. Amino acid sequence: CASSYPPRVLNQPQHF.

The rearrangement joins TRBV20-1 to TRBJ2-1; 8 bases line up with TRBD2. This CDR3 comprises 13 residues. V shed 7 bases and J 8 bases; nucleotides not matched to a gene: 10. In germline, CDR1 is DFQATT, CDR2 SNEGSKA (reference sequence). CDR3 in amino acids: CSELGRGQDEQFF. The CDR3 nucleotides read TGCAGTGAGCTCGGGAGGGGTCAGGATGAGCAGTTCTTC.